The 12 T cell receptor beta chains below come from one sample, sequenced in a study of blood T cell repertoires in COVID-19. The protocol was immunoSEQ multiplex PCR, while the TCRdb copy is restricted to in-frame clones and leaves out a portion. The sample yields approximately 310,000 clones, over 75% seen once. The sequenced sample consisted of PBMCs or T cells enriched from blood (not recorded which). Source of these receptors: a man aged 25 to 45 who had recovered from COVID-19.

The chain uses TRBV3-1 (or the pseudogene TRBV3-2) and TRBJ1-4; TRBD1 agrees at 11 bases. V lost 3 bases to trimming and J lost 7 bases; unmatched junction nucleotides: 4. This CDR3 is built from 15 residues. CDR1 is LGHDT, CDR2 YNNKEL, per germline (reference sequence). CDR3 sequence reads: CASSQWTGGTEKLFF. CDR3 coding DNA: TGTGCCAGCAGCCAGTGGACAGGGGGCACTGAAAAACTGTTTTTT.

This chain joins TRBV6-1 and TRBJ1-3, with no clear D. Germline V gene data show CDR1 as MNHNS and CDR2 as SASEGT. The ends were cut back, 4 bases at V and 0 bases at J, with 13 bases in the middle. CDR3 size: 16 residues. CDR3 loop: CASSAISVSSGNTIYF. DNA for the CDR3: TGTGCCAGCAGTGCCATAAGTGTGAGCTCTGGAAACACCATATATTTT.

A single count supports this clone. The chain is built from TRBV6-5 and TRBJ2-3; 9 positions agree with TRBD1. This CDR3 has 16 amino acids. V was pared by 2 bases and J by 0 bases, with 3 bases of the junction left unmatched. Germline V CDR1 and CDR2: MNHEY, SVGAGI. CDR3 loop: CASSYGQGTSTDTQYF. The CDR3 region has the DNA TGTGCCAGCAGTTACGGACAGGGGACTAGCACAGATACGCAGTATTTT.

The V gene is TRBV7-2, the J gene TRBJ2-2, with 11 bases lining up with TRBD2. CDR1 SGHTA and CDR2 FQGNSA come from the germline V gene. The CDR3 totals 16 residues. The ends lost 2 bases at V and 6 bases at J; junction bases unmatched: 5. The CDR3 loop reads CASSLTLAGGPGELFF. The CDR3 region has the DNA TGTGCCAGCAGCTTAACCCTAGCGGGGGGTCCCGGGGAGCTGTTTTTT.

The genes are TRBV9 and TRBJ2-2; perhaps TRBD2 as D (7 bases). Per the germline V gene, CDR1 is SGDLS and CDR2 is YYNGEE. The CDR3 contains 16 residues. Trimming pared 2 bases from V and 0 bases from J, leaving 11 bases between. Here the CDR3 reads CASSVRGAANTGELFF. The CDR3 nucleotides read TGTGCCAGCAGCGTCCGGGGGGCCGCGAACACCGGGGAGCTGTTTTTT. The complete variable domain, with remaining parts taken from reference TRBV9 and TRBJ2-2, reads DSGVTQTPKHLITATGQRVTLRCSPRSGDLSVYWYQQSLDQGLQFLIQYYNGEERAKGNILERFSAQQFPDLHSELNLSSLELGDSALYFCASSVRGAANTGELFFGEGSRLTVL.

V gene TRBV24-1 combines with J gene TRBJ1-1; D gene ambiguous. Germline CDR1 and CDR2: KGHDR and SFDVKD. V lost 7 bases and J lost 1, with 9 bases in between. The CDR3 consists of 13 residues. CDR3 nucleotide sequence: TGTGCCACCAGGAGGAGCGGGAACACTGAAGCTTTCTTT. Encoded protein: CATRRSGNTEAFF.

The chain uses TRBV28 and TRBJ1-5, with 10 nucleotides matching TRBD1. The V gene's germline CDR1 is MDHEN and CDR2 SYDVKM. V lost 7 bases to trimming and J lost 7 bases; unmatched junction nucleotides: 7. There are 14 residues in the CDR3. The chain's CDR3 is CASKTGGGEQPQHF. CDR3 nucleotide sequence: TGTGCCAGCAAGACAGGGGGCGGGGAGCAGCCCCAGCATTTT.

The rearrangement joins TRBV7-9 to TRBJ2-7, with a tentative D call TRBD1 (6 bases). Trimming pared 5 bases from V and 6 bases from J, leaving 17 bases between. This CDR3 is built from 14 residues. Per germline, CDR1 SEHNR and CDR2 FQNEAQ (reference sequence). CDR3 amino acids: CASSPPTGQSEQYF. Here the CDR3 DNA reads TGTGCCAGCAGCCCACCTACAGGGCAAAGCGAGCAGTACTTC.

The chain joins TRBV4-1 to TRBJ2-1; 9 nucleotides align to TRBD2. After removal of 3 bases from V and 6 bases from J, the junction contained 9 bases not matched to a gene. CDR1 is MGHRA and CDR2 is YSYEKL in the germline V gene. The CDR3 is 16 amino acids. The CDR3 DNA is TGCGCCAGCAGCCACGGGGGTAGCGGGAGCATCAATGAGCAGTTCTTC. Translated: CASSHGGSGSINEQFF.

The gene calls are TRBV10-3 and TRBJ1-3; 9 bases fit TRBD1. Unmatched junction bases numbered 4, after V lost 0 bases and J lost 4 bases. The CDR3 has 16 amino acids. The germline CDR1 and CDR2 sequences are ENHRY and SYGVKD. CDR3 coding DNA: TGTGCCATCAGTGAGTCGGGACAGGGAGCGGGAAACACCATATATTTT. Amino acid sequence: CAISESGQGAGNTIYF.

The chain uses TRBV5-6 and TRBJ1-2; 9 bases are shared with TRBD1. The CDR3 has 13 residues. The junction had 5 bases not matched to a gene; V was cut back by 5 bases and J by 6 bases. The germline gives CDR1 SGHDT, CDR2 YYEEEE. The CDR3 DNA reads as TGTGCCAGCAGGACCCGACAGGGGGATGGCTACACCTTC. Its translation: CASRTRQGDGYTF. Variable domain in full (rest from reference TRBV5-6 and TRBJ1-2): DAGVTQSPTHLIKTRGQQVTLRCSPKSGHDTVSWYQQALGQGPQFIFQYYEEEERQRGNFPDRFSGHQFPNYSSELNVNALLLGDSALYLCASRTRQGDGYTFGSGTRLTVV.

The rearrangement uses TRBV19 and TRBJ2-1, with a weak D call TRBD1 (6 bases). Germline V gene lookup returns CDR1 LNHDA and CDR2 SQIVND (reference sequence). V was cut by 4 bases and J by 4 bases, with 17 bases left in between. CDR3 size: 16 residues. This chain's CDR3 is CASSRLTGILYNEQFF. The CDR3 DNA reads as TGTGCCAGTAGTAGACTGACAGGAATACTGTACAATGAGCAGTTCTTC.